This T cell receptor beta chain was observed in a study of blood T cell repertoires in COVID-19. Across the study: Acute-phase and convalescent COVID-19 samples originated in the United States, Italy and Spain. Sources were T cells, B-cell-depleted T cells, or PBMCs; the material itself was cDNA or gDNA.

The junction had 5 bases not matched to a gene; V was cut back by 2 bases and J by 1 base. Germline CDR1 SGHTA, CDR2 FQGNSA. The CDR3 has 15 residues. Per the original methods: Counts of nucleated cells, estimated from reference gene primer amplification, were obtained. TCRdb's table, derived via immunoSEQ multiplex PCR, lists solely in-frame clones and lacks some. Clone size and the V and J calls come from that table; the DNA yielded D and trimming. The data hold some 220,000 clones, with 60% to 85% observed a single time. The TCR originated in a woman aged 70-85 years with acute or convalescent COVID-19. V is TRBV7-2 and J is TRBJ2-7; TRBD1 matches 7 bases. Sequenced input: peripheral blood. The CDR3 nucleotides read TGTGCCAGCAGCTTATCGACAGGGAATTCCTACGAGCAGTACTTC. It encodes CASSLSTGNSYEQYF.